The 24 T cell receptor beta chains listed next were all sequenced from one sample in a study of CD8+ T cells in alopecia areata. Investigators isolated RNA and reverse transcribed it into cDNA to act as the sequencing template. Here immunoSEQ multiplex PCR was the method, and the copy in TCRdb shows in-frame clones only, minus some. Found here are some 150,000 clones, 82% of them singletons; the top ten hold more than 20%. The sample's treatment: oral pan-JAK inhibitor, 5-10 mg twice daily. The starting material was CD8+ T cells sorted from blood, obtained at week 4, from a patient treated with tofacitinib. These receptors all stem from a human donor with alopecia areata.

The chain links TRBV7-6 to TRBJ2-7; D remains ambiguous. In germline, CDR1 is SGHVS, CDR2 FNYEAQ. There are 14 residues in the CDR3. Trimming left V 1 base short and J 1 base short, with 8 bases between. CDR3 sequence reads: CASSLEIGSYEQYF. The CDR3 nucleotides are TGTGCCAGCAGCTTAGAAATAGGGTCCTACGAGCAGTACTTC.

The V gene is TRBV2, the J gene TRBJ2-5, with D unclear. The DNA matches TRBJ2-7 better at its end, which makes the J call doubtful. The germline V gene has CDR1 SNHLY and CDR2 FYNNEI. The CDR3 runs to 12 residues. The DNA of the CDR3 is TGTGCCAGCAGCGACCAGAGCCACGAGCAGTACTTC. This codes for CASSDQSHEQYF.

The J gene is TRBJ2-5, the V gene TRBV7-9; D not certain. V was trimmed by 8 bases and J by 4 bases, leaving 8 bases between them. This CDR3 region has 11 residues. Germline CDR1 SEHNR, CDR2 FQNEAQ (reference sequence). The CDR3 DNA is TGTGCCAGCCGCCTGCGAGAGACCCAGTACTTC. It yields the protein CASRLRETQYF.

The rearrangement links TRBV5-1 to TRBJ2-2; D is perhaps TRBD2 (5 bases). This CDR3 comprises 15 residues. V was clipped by 3 bases and J by 6 bases, with 15 bases between them. Germline-derived CDR1 and CDR2 are SGHRS and YFSETQ. CDR3 loop: CASSSERLGAGELFF. The CDR3 bases are TGCGCCAGCAGCTCGGAGCGGCTGGGAGCCGGGGAGCTGTTTTTT. Filled out from reference TRBV5-1 and TRBJ2-2, the complete variable domain reads KAGVTQTPRYLIKTRGQQVTLSCSPISGHRSVSWYQQTPGQGLQFLFEYFSETQRNKGNFPGRFSGRQFSNSRSEMNVSTLELGDSALYLCASSSERLGAGELFFGEGSRLTVL.

This clone was counted between two and nine times. The chain couples TRBV4-1 to TRBJ2-7; the D is unclear. The CDR3 has 12 residues. The V gene's germline CDR1 is MGHRA and CDR2 YSYEKL. The V end was cut by 4 bases, the J end by 3 bases, with 7 bases between. CDR3 amino acids: CASSPDLYEQYF. The DNA for the CDR3 is TGCGCCAGCAGCCCAGATCTCTACGAGCAGTACTTC.

In DNA, the CDR3 is TGTGCCAGCAGTGCACGGCTGGGGGAGCAGAGCACTGAAGCTTTCTTT. As protein: CASSARLGEQSTEAFF. The rearrangement joins TRBV27 to TRBJ1-1; D possibly corresponds to TRBD1 (5 bases). CDR3 size: 16 residues. The germline V gene encodes CDR1 MNHEY and CDR2 SMNVEV (reference sequence). V was trimmed by 5 bases and J by 4 bases, leaving 20 bases between them.

The gene calls are TRBV7-9 and TRBJ1-1; D gene unclear. V lost 5 bases and J lost 7, with 14 bases in between. The CDR3 covers 13 residues. CDR1 is SEHNR, CDR2 FQNEAQ, per germline (reference sequence). The CDR3 nucleotides read TGTGCCAGCAGCCTAACACAAACAAGTGAAGCTTTCTTT. Protein product: CASSLTQTSEAFF.

This chain links TRBV19 with TRBJ2-2, with 7 bases that match TRBD1. Trimming cost V 7 bases and J 0 bases; bases outside gene matches: 5. CDR3 length: 15 amino acids. Germline-derived CDR1 and CDR2 are LNHDA and SQIVND (reference sequence). The DNA of the CDR3 is TGTGCCAGTACCATACAGGGGACGAACACCGGGGAGCTGTTTTTT. Translated: CASTIQGTNTGELFF.

The CDR3, as DNA: TGTGCCATCACCCACACCGCGGGGGACACTGAAGCTTTCTTT. This gives the protein CAITHTAGDTEAFF. The genes are TRBV10-3 and TRBJ1-1, with D possibly matching TRBD1 (5 bases). This CDR3 spans 14 amino acids. Germline CDR1 and CDR2: ENHRY and SYGVKD. Trimming took off 7 bases at V and 3 bases at J, with 15 bases between the two ends.

The V gene is TRBV6-5, the J gene TRBJ2-7, with TRBD1 as a possible D gene (6 bases). CDR1 is MNHEY and CDR2 is SVGAGI in the germline V gene. Trimming pared 6 bases from V and 3 bases from J, leaving 12 bases between. The CDR3 contains 13 residues. The CDR3 coding sequence is TGTGCCAGCAGCTACAAACAGGGCTACGAGCAGTACTTC. The encoded protein is CASSYKQGYEQYF.

The V gene is TRBV5-6, the J gene TRBJ1-2, with 8 bases lining up with TRBD1. The CDR3 totals 14 residues. The V and J ends lost 3 bases and 4 bases, in that order; junction bases with no gene match: 5. Germline-derived CDR1 and CDR2 are SGHDT and YYEEEE. CDR3 amino acids: CASSSVDRAYGYTF. In DNA form, the CDR3 reads TGTGCCAGCAGCTCCGTGGACAGGGCCTATGGCTACACCTTC.

This chain links TRBV20-1 with TRBJ2-5; no reliable D call. The V end lost 5 bases, the J end lost 2 bases, and 6 bases lay between the germline ends. There are 11 residues in the CDR3. Per germline, CDR1 DFQATT and CDR2 SNEGSKA (reference sequence). As DNA, the CDR3 is TGCAGTGCTCTGAAACAAGAGACCCAGTACTTC. Its translation: CSALKQETQYF.

The chain recombines TRBV5-6 with TRBJ2-1; the match to TRBD1 covers 7 bases. The germline CDR1 and CDR2 sequences are SGHDT and YYEEEE. This CDR3 is 15 amino acids long. J gave up 7 bases and V 0 bases, and 7 bases lay outside the gene matches. CDR3 coding DNA: TGTGCCAGCAGCTTGGGGCCAGGGGGATTGAATGAGCAGTTCTTC. Protein product: CASSLGPGGLNEQFF.

This clone was recorded once. V usage is TRBV27 and J usage is TRBJ1-1; D might be TRBD1 (5 bases). The germline CDR1 and CDR2 sequences are MNHEY and SMNVEV (reference sequence). V was cut by 3 bases and J by 11 bases, with 19 bases left in between. This CDR3 is built from 14 residues. The CDR3 nucleotides are TGTGCCAGCAGTTTTCCCCTACAACAGGTTATGGCTTTCTTT. Amino acids: CASSFPLQQVMAFF.

V and J are TRBV4-1 and TRBJ2-1; D not certain. V dropped 0 bases and J dropped 15 bases, with 18 bases sitting between them. CDR3 length: 14 amino acids. Germline CDR1 reads MGHRA; CDR2 reads YSYEKL. The CDR3 DNA reads TGCGCCAGCAGCCAAGATCTAAGGACCCCTCTTCTGTTCTTC. Amino acids: CASSQDLRTPLLFF.

Here the CDR3 reads CATGGPSAYNEQFF. As DNA, the CDR3 is TGTGCCACGGGGGGCCCATCCGCCTACAATGAGCAGTTCTTC. The chain links TRBV28 to TRBJ2-1, with D maybe TRBD2 (7 bases). In germline, CDR1 is MDHEN, CDR2 SYDVKM. V lost 10 bases to trimming and J lost 2 bases, with 15 bases between them. The CDR3 spans 14 residues.

As to this clone: An end of the junction does not agree with germline; a read error may underlie this. The chain combines TRBV7-9 with TRBJ2-5; D gene uncertain. CDR3 size: 15 residues. From germline, CDR1 is SEHNR and CDR2 FQNEAQ (reference sequence). CDR3 coding DNA: TGTGCCAGCAGCCGATTCACAGTTCCAAGAGAGGCCCAGTACTTC. It is translated as CASSRFTVPREAQYF.

This chain links TRBV7-9 with TRBJ1-5; 7 nucleotides align to TRBD1. CDR1 SEHNR and CDR2 FQNEAQ come from the germline V gene (reference sequence). The CDR3 extends over 12 amino acids. The V segment lost 7 bases and the J segment 8 bases; nucleotides outside the gene matches: 5. DNA for the CDR3: TGTGCCAGCACTCGTCAGGGGGAGCCCCAGCATTTT. Translation gives CASTRQGEPQHF.

The chain links TRBV7-9 to TRBJ1-1, with unresolved D. The length of the CDR3 is 14 residues. Germline CDR1 SEHNR, CDR2 FQNEAQ (reference sequence). With 4 bases removed from V and 1 base from J, the gap between germline ends came to 10 bases. The CDR3 DNA sequence: TGTGCCAGCAGCTCGCTCCGGGGGAACACTGAAGCTTTCTTT. Translating gives CASSSLRGNTEAFF.

The chain carries TRBV7-9 and TRBJ2-1; D call uncertain. The CDR3 covers 13 residues. V was pared by 5 bases and J by 3 bases, with 8 bases between. CDR1 and CDR2 (germline): SEHNR, FQNEAQ (reference sequence). In nucleotides, the CDR3 is TGTGCCAGCAGCGCCGCCAACTACAATGAGCAGTTCTTC. This translates into CASSAANYNEQFF.

This clone has just one count. The chain is built from TRBV29-1 and TRBJ2-1; D is uncertain. Germline V gene data show CDR1 as SQVTM and CDR2 as ANQGSEA. The CDR3 extends over 15 amino acids. V gave up 2 bases and J gave up 0 bases, with 11 bases separating them. The CDR3 DNA reads TGCAGCGTTGAAAACGAGAGGAGCTCCTACAATGAGCAGTTCTTC. It encodes CSVENERSSYNEQFF.

A single count supports this clone. This chain uses TRBV13 with TRBJ2-7; maybe TRBD1 (5 bases). The length of the CDR3 is 14 residues. The V end lost 2 bases, the J end lost 2 bases, and 10 bases lay between the germline ends. Germline CDR1 PRHDT, CDR2 FYEKMQ (reference sequence). CDR3 protein: CASSLSGPPYEQYF. The CDR3 DNA reads TGTGCCAGCAGCTTATCAGGGCCACCCTACGAGCAGTACTTC.

The chain uses TRBV6-5 and TRBJ1-1, with D possibly being TRBD1 (5 bases). This CDR3 comprises 13 residues. Germline assignment: CDR1 MNHEY and CDR2 SVGAGI. Deletions cut 2 bases from V and 8 bases from J, with 12 bases between. The CDR3 reads CASSYPSGTEAFF. CDR3 nucleotides: TGTGCCAGCAGTTACCCGTCCGGGACCGAAGCTTTCTTT.

The gene calls are TRBV19 and TRBJ2-5, with 10 positions matching TRBD2. J gave up 1 base and V 3 bases, and 5 bases lay outside the gene matches. Germline CDR1 and CDR2: LNHDA and SQIVND (reference sequence). The CDR3 is made up of 16 amino acids. The CDR3 DNA reads TGTGCCAGTAGTATCGAACTAGCGGGGTTCCAAGAGACCCAGTACTTC. The encoded protein is CASSIELAGFQETQYF.